The 20 T cell receptor beta chains below were found in one sample sequenced in a study of blood T cell repertoires in COVID-19. Measured with immunoSEQ multiplex PCR; TCRdb has only the in-frame clones, and not every one. The sample carries roughly 220,000 clones, 80% to 85% recorded once. Sample: peripheral blood. These TCRs come from a woman aged 25 to 39 who had recovered from COVID-19.

V and J are TRBV15 and TRBJ1-4; weak D call: TRBD1 (5 bases). The germline CDR1 and CDR2 sequences are LNHNV and YYDKDF (reference sequence). V lost 5 bases and J 6 bases, leaving 13 bases between the germline ends. CDR3 length: 14 amino acids. As DNA, the CDR3 is TGTGCCACCAGCGTCGTGGGGGGGGATGAAAAACTGTTTTTT. It encodes CATSVVGGDEKLFF.

This clone is a singleton in its sample. For the CDR3, the DNA is TGTGCCAGCAGCGATCAGGGACTCCCGGGCACCGGGGAGCTGTTTTTT. This codes for CASSDQGLPGTGELFF. V gene TRBV11-2 combines with J gene TRBJ2-2; the D gene is possibly TRBD2 (6 bases). Trimming shortened V by 5 bases and J by 4 bases, and 17 bases separated the two germline ends. This CDR3 is built from 16 residues. Germline V lookup: CDR1 SGHAT, CDR2 FQNNGV.

This clone was observed a single time. This chain connects TRBV10-3 to TRBJ2-2, with D possibly matching TRBD2 (6 bases). CDR1 is ENHRY and CDR2 is SYGVKD in the germline V gene. V dropped 3 bases and J dropped 5 bases, with 10 bases sitting between them. There are 14 residues in the CDR3. The CDR3 sequence: CAISDRGKTGELFF. The DNA for the CDR3 is TGTGCCATCAGTGATCGCGGGAAAACCGGGGAGCTGTTTTTT.

CDR3 DNA: TGTGCCAGCAACACACAGGGCGGGTCACCCCTCCACTTT. Translating it yields CASNTQGGSPLHF. The chain combines TRBV7-9 with TRBJ1-6; tentative D call: TRBD1 (6 bases). Germline-derived CDR1 and CDR2 are SEHNR and FQNEAQ (reference sequence). The CDR3 is made up of 13 amino acids. The V end lost 7 bases, the J end lost 10 bases, and 14 bases lay between the germline ends.

The chain has TRBV4-1 and TRBJ1-3; no clear D gene. Between the trimmed V and J ends, which lost 0 bases and 4 bases, there was a span of 4 bases. CDR1 and CDR2 from the germline V gene are MGHRA and YSYEKL. The CDR3 is 13 residues long. CDR3 sequence (DNA): TGCGCCAGCAGCCAAGATGAGGGAAACACCATATATTTT. It encodes CASSQDEGNTIYF.

The chain links TRBV6-5 to TRBJ1-2; 11 nucleotides align to TRBD1. This CDR3 comprises 14 residues. Trimming removed 4 bases from V and 5 bases from J; junction bases left unmatched: 3. Germline-derived CDR1 and CDR2 are MNHEY and SVGAGI. This CDR3 reads CASSWTGGGYGYTF. The DNA for the CDR3 is TGTGCCAGCAGTTGGACAGGGGGCGGGTATGGCTACACCTTC.

The J gene is TRBJ1-5, the V gene TRBV7-9; no clear D. CDR1 is SEHNR, CDR2 FQNEAQ, per germline (reference sequence). This CDR3 comprises 16 residues. Trimming removed 5 bases from V and 5 bases from J, with 19 bases in between. CDR3 sequence (DNA): TGTGCCAGCAGCCCACCGGGCGGGCCCTGGGATCAGCCCCAGCATTTT. Translating it yields CASSPPGGPWDQPQHF.

The V and J genes are TRBV30 and TRBJ1-2, with D possibly being TRBD1 (6 bases). The germline gives CDR1 GTSNPN, CDR2 SVGIG (reference sequence). Trimming shortened V by 0 bases and J by 8 bases, and 10 bases separated the two germline ends. The CDR3 totals 12 residues. The CDR3 nucleotides read TGTGCCTGGAGTGTAACAGGGACAGGCTACACCTTC. Protein: CAWSVTGTGYTF.

The chain recombines TRBV29-1 with TRBJ1-1; D remains unclear. The CDR3 consists of 15 residues. V was pared by 6 bases and J by 1 base, with 18 bases between. Germline CDR1 SQVTM, CDR2 ANQGSEA. CDR3: CSVPGRFGANTEAFF. The DNA for the CDR3 is TGCAGCGTCCCGGGGAGGTTCGGAGCGAACACTGAAGCTTTCTTT.

The chain uses TRBV7-3 and TRBJ1-6; a possible D gene is TRBD1 (5 bases). The V gene lost 4 bases and the J gene lost 0 bases, with 7 bases spanning the gap. CDR3 size: 15 residues. Germline V gene data show CDR1 as SGHTA and CDR2 as FQGTGA. The CDR3: CASSSDSSYNSPLHF. Written as DNA, the CDR3 is TGTGCCAGCAGCTCTGACAGCTCCTATAATTCACCCCTCCACTTT.

The gene calls are TRBV18 and TRBJ1-6, with D hard to call. V gave up 0 bases and J gave up 6 bases, with 6 bases separating them. The CDR3 is 14 amino acids. Germline CDR1 reads KGHSH; CDR2 reads LQKENI. The CDR3 DNA reads as TGTGCCAGCTCACCACCAGCCCTTAATTCACCCCTCCACTTT. As protein: CASSPPALNSPLHF.

This chain connects TRBV27 to TRBJ2-7, with unresolved D. Trimming took off 10 bases at V and 0 bases at J, with 16 bases between the two ends. The CDR3 is made up of 14 amino acids. Per the germline V gene, CDR1 is MNHEY and CDR2 is SMNVEV (reference sequence). In DNA, the CDR3 is TGTGCCAACTCGAGGTACCCGAGCTCCTACGAGCAGTACTTC. Protein product: CANSRYPSSYEQYF.

The chain has TRBV30 and TRBJ1-6; the match to TRBD1 covers 7 bases. Germline V lookup: CDR1 GTSNPN, CDR2 SVGIG (reference sequence). Trimming removed 4 bases from V and 5 bases from J; junction bases left unmatched: 5. The CDR3 consists of 14 residues. The CDR3, as DNA: TGTGCCTGGACGACAGGGCTGCATAATTCACCCCTCCACTTT. Translation: CAWTTGLHNSPLHF.

This chain connects TRBV7-9 to TRBJ2-5; 7 bases are shared with TRBD1. The V gene's germline CDR1 is SEHNR and CDR2 FQNEAQ (reference sequence). The CDR3 length is 16 residues. V was pared by 1 base and J by 3 bases, with 8 bases of the junction left unmatched. CDR3 in DNA: TGTGCCAGCAGCTTAGGGGCAGGGGGAAAAAAAGAGACCCAGTACTTC. Amino acids: CASSLGAGGKKETQYF.

J is TRBJ2-1 and V is TRBV6-4; 7 positions agree with TRBD1. The CDR3 totals 17 residues. Germline-derived CDR1 and CDR2 are MRHNA and SNTAGT. V lost 2 bases and J lost 6; bases outside the gene matches: 13. The CDR3 bases are TGTGCCAGCAGTGACGGCCCAACAGGGGCTCACAGCAATGAGCAGTTCTTC. Its protein product is CASSDGPTGAHSNEQFF.

The V call is TRBV4-2, the J call TRBJ1-6, with a weak D call TRBD1 (5 bases). The ends were cut back, 2 bases at V and 4 bases at J, with 12 bases in the middle. The CDR3 runs 16 residues. From germline, CDR1 is LGHNA and CDR2 YNFKEQ. This chain's CDR3 is CASSQSAGPYNSPLHF. For the CDR3, the DNA is TGTGCCAGCAGCCAATCGGCAGGGCCTTATAATTCACCCCTCCACTTT.

This chain uses TRBV10-1 with TRBJ1-5; D not resolved. The ends were cut back, 3 bases at V and 4 bases at J, with 7 bases in the middle. Germline loops: CDR1 WNHNN, CDR2 SYGVQD (reference sequence). The CDR3 has 13 amino acids. In nucleotides, the CDR3 is TGCGCCAGCAGTGATTCGGGAAATCAGCCCCAGCATTTT. It yields the protein CASSDSGNQPQHF.

The rearrangement uses TRBV16 and TRBJ1-3, with a tentative D call TRBD1 (6 bases). CDR1 is KGHSY, CDR2 FQNENV, per germline. The CDR3 runs 13 residues. Trimming took 3 bases from V and 3 from J, leaving 6 bases between them. CDR3 sequence: CASSHRGGNTIYF. The CDR3 nucleotides read TGTGCCAGCAGCCACAGGGGTGGAAACACCATATATTTT. Variable domain in full (rest from reference TRBV16 and TRBJ1-3): GEEVAQTPKHLVRGEGQKAKLYCAPIKGHSYVFWYQQVLKNEFKFLISFQNENVFDETGMPKERFSAKCLPNSPCSLEIQATKLEDSAVYFCASSHRGGNTIYFGEGSWLTVV.

The chain links TRBV30 to TRBJ1-5; D gene uncertain. Germline lookup yields CDR1 GTSNPN and CDR2 SVGIG (reference sequence). V was cut by 2 bases and J by 2 bases, with 13 bases left in between. The CDR3 covers 15 residues. The CDR3 loop is CAWSRWARGNQPQHF. For the CDR3, the DNA is TGTGCCTGGAGTAGGTGGGCGAGAGGCAATCAGCCCCAGCATTTT.

This chain connects TRBV30 to TRBJ2-1; the match to TRBD2 covers 14 bases. CDR3 length: 17 residues. V lost 1 base and J lost 5; bases outside the gene matches: 7. CDR1 GTSNPN and CDR2 SVGIG come from the germline V gene (reference sequence). CDR3 DNA sequence: TGTGCCTGGAGTGCCCAATTGGGACTAGCGGGGGACAATGAGCAGTTCTTC. Its translation: CAWSAQLGLAGDNEQFF.